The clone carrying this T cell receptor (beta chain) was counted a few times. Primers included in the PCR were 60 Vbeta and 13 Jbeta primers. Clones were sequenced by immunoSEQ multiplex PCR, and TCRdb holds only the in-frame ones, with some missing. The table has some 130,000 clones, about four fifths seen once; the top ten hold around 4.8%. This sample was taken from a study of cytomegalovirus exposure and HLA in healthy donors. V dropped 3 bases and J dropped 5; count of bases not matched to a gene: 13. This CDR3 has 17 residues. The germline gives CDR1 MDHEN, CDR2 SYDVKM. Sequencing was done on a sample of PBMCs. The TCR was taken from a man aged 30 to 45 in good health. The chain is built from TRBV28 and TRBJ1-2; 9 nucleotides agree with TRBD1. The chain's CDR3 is CASSFGTGLGSRYGYTF. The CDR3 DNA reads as TGTGCCAGCAGTTTCGGGACAGGGCTCGGCTCGCGGTATGGCTACACCTTC.